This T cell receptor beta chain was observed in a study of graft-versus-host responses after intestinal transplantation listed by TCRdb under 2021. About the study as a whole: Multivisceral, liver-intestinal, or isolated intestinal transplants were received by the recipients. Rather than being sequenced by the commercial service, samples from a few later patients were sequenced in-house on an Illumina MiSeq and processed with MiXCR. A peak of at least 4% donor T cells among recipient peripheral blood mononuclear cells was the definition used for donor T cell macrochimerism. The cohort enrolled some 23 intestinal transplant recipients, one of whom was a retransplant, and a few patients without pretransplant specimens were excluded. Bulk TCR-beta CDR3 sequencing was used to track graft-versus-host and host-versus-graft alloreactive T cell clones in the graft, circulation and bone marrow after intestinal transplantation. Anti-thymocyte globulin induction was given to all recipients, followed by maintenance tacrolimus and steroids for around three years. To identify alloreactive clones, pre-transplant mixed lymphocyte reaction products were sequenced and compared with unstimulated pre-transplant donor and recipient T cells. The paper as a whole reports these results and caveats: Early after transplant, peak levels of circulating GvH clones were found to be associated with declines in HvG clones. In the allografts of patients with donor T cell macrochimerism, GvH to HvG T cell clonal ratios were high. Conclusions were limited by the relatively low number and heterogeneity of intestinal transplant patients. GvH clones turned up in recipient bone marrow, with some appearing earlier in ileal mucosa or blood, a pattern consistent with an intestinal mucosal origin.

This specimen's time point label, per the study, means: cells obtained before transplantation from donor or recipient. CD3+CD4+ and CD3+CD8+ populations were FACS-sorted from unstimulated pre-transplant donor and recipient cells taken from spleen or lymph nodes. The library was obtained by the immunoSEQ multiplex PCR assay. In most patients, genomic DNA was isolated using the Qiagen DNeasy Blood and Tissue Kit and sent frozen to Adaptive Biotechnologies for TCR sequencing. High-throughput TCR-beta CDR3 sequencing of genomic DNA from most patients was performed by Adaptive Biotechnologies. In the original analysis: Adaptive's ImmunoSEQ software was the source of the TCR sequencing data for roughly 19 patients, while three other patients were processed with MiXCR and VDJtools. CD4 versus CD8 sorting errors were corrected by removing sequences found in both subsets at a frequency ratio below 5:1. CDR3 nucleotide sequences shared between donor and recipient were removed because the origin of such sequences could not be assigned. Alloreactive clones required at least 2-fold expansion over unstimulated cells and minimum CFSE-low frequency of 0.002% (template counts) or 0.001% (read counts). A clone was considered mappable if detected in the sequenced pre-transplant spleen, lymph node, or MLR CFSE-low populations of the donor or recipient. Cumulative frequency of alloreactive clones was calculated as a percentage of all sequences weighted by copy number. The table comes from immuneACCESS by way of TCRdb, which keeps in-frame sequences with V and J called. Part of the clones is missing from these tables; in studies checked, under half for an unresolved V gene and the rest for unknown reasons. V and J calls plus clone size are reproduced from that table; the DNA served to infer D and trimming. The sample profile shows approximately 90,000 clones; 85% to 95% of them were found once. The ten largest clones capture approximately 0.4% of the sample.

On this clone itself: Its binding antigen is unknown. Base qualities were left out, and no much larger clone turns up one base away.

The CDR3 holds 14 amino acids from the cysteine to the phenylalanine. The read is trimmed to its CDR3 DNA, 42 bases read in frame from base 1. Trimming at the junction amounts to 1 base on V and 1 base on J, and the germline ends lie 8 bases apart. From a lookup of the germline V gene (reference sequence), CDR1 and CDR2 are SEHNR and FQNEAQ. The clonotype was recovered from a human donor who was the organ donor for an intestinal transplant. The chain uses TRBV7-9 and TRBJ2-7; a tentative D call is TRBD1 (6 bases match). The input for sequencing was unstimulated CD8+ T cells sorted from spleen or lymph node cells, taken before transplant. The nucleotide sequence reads TGTGCCAGCAGCTTAGTGGACAGTTCCTACGAGCAGTACTTC. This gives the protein CASSLVDSSYEQYF.